Following are 27 T cell receptor beta chains from one sample sequenced in a study of shared clonotypes between healthy human individuals. CD8 cells regarded as naive lacked CD45RO, were positively chosen for CCR7, and omitted terminally differentiated effector memory CD45RA+ cells. Sequenced by immunoSEQ multiplex PCR; TCRdb stores in-frame clones only, minus some. The table lists 760,000 or so clones, about 97% of them singletons. Sample: naive CD8+ T cells sorted from blood. These receptors all come from a man aged 25 to 40 in good health.

The rearrangement links TRBV27 to TRBJ2-3, with D possibly TRBD2 on 5 matching bases. The CDR3 consists of 11 residues. V dropped 7 bases and J dropped 5 bases, with 7 bases sitting between them. Germline CDR1 reads MNHEY; CDR2 reads SMNVEV (reference sequence). The CDR3 region has the DNA TGTGCCAGCATGAGCGGAGATACGCAGTATTTT. This translates into CASMSGDTQYF.

Concerning this clone: Other DNA sequences in this specimen translate into the identical CDR3. The chain couples TRBV9 to TRBJ1-1, with unresolved D. V was shortened by 4 bases and J by 4 bases, with 11 bases between the two germline ends. This CDR3 is built from 13 residues. From germline, CDR1 is SGDLS and CDR2 YYNGEE. CDR3 nucleotides: TGTGCCAGCAGCCCCGGGGTGGGCACTGAAGCTTTCTTT. It translates to CASSPGVGTEAFF.

The CDR3 loop is CASSTLGTLAGENNEQFF. The CDR3 DNA reads as TGTGCCAGCAGCACCTTGGGGACCTTAGCGGGAGAGAACAATGAGCAGTTCTTC. The rearrangement uses TRBV7-3 and TRBJ2-1; 9 nucleotides align to TRBD2. The CDR3 totals 18 residues. Trimming at V came to 5 bases and at J to 5 bases, leaving 16 bases not matched to a gene. Germline V gives CDR1 SGHTA, CDR2 FQGTGA.

The chain combines TRBV27 with TRBJ2-7, with TRBD1 identical over 9 bases. Germline assignment: CDR1 MNHEY and CDR2 SMNVEV (reference sequence). The ends lost 5 bases at V and 4 bases at J; junction bases unmatched: 9. The CDR3 is made up of 15 amino acids. CDR3 residues: CASSPPRTGDYEQYF. As DNA, the CDR3 is TGTGCCAGCAGTCCGCCCAGGACAGGGGATTACGAGCAGTACTTC.

The chain employs TRBV11-2 and TRBJ2-2, with TRBD2 identical over 11 bases. The CDR3 is 17 residues long. Per the germline V gene, CDR1 is SGHAT and CDR2 is FQNNGV. V dropped 5 bases and J dropped 0; count of bases not matched to a gene: 5. The DNA of the CDR3 is TGTGCCAGCAGCCTAGGGACTAGCGGCGCGAACACCGGGGAGCTGTTTTTT. Its translation: CASSLGTSGANTGELFF.

The chain couples TRBV5-5 to TRBJ2-7, with 10 bases fitting TRBD2. After removal of 1 base from V and 2 bases from J, the junction contained 3 bases not matched to a gene. The CDR3 contains 15 residues. Germline V CDR1 and CDR2: SGHKS, YYEKEE (reference sequence). The CDR3 nucleotides are TGTGCCAGCAGCTTGAGCGGGACTAGCGCCTACGAGCAGTACTTC. Encoded protein: CASSLSGTSAYEQYF.

The V call is TRBV2, the J call TRBJ2-7; the match to TRBD2 covers 14 bases. The germline CDR1 and CDR2 sequences are SNHLY and FYNNEI. This CDR3 has 17 amino acids. Unmatched junction bases numbered 11, after V lost 6 bases and J lost 4 bases. In DNA, the CDR3 is TGTGCCAGCAGAGCCCCGGGGACTAGCGGGAGTTTGTACGAGCAGTACTTC. Protein sequence: CASRAPGTSGSLYEQYF. Combining the CDR3 with reference TRBV2 and TRBJ2-7 gives the whole variable domain EPEVTQTPSHQVTQMGQEVILRCVPISNHLYFYWYRQILGQKVEFLVSFYNNEISEKSEIFDDQFSVERPDGSNFTLKIRSTKLEDSAMYFCASRAPGTSGSLYEQYFGPGTRLTVT.

The V gene is TRBV7-6, the J gene TRBJ2-1; 15 bases fit TRBD2. The CDR3 totals 18 residues. In germline, CDR1 is SGHVS, CDR2 FNYEAQ. The V gene end was trimmed by 4 bases and the J gene end by 8 bases; junction bases not matched to a gene: 12. This CDR3 is CASSYGLAGGPRGDEQFF. The CDR3, as DNA: TGTGCCAGCAGCTACGGACTAGCGGGAGGGCCCAGGGGGGATGAGCAGTTCTTC.

CDR3 sequence: CASSSFDSPVYGYTF. The DNA of the CDR3 is TGTGCCAGCAGTTCCTTTGACAGCCCAGTCTATGGCTACACCTTC. J is TRBJ1-2 and V is TRBV6-5; the D gene is possibly TRBD1 (5 bases). Trimming took off 4 bases at V and 4 bases at J, with 16 bases between the two ends. CDR3 length: 15 residues. Germline lookup yields CDR1 MNHEY and CDR2 SVGAGI.

This chain links TRBV6-6 with TRBJ2-4; 7 nucleotides line up with TRBD1. Trimming at V came to 4 bases and at J to 1 base, leaving 1 base not matched to a gene. CDR1 and CDR2 (germline): MNHNY, SVGAGI (reference sequence). The CDR3 is 14 residues long. The CDR3 sequence is CASSSTGAKNIQYF. In nucleotides, the CDR3 is TGTGCCAGCAGTTCGACAGGGGCCAAAAACATTCAGTACTTC.

V and J are TRBV19 and TRBJ1-5, with 7 bases aligning to TRBD1. Germline V CDR1 and CDR2: LNHDA, SQIVND (reference sequence). V trimming: 1 base; J trimming: 6 bases; junction bases outside the gene matches: 6. This CDR3 spans 15 amino acids. CDR3 loop: CASSIGQGVAQPQHF. The CDR3 DNA sequence: TGTGCCAGTAGTATAGGACAGGGTGTGGCTCAGCCCCAGCATTTT.

This chain links TRBV7-2 with TRBJ1-2, with D unresolved. Trimming cost V 5 bases and J 5 bases, with 9 bases left between them. The CDR3 is made up of 12 amino acids. In germline, CDR1 is SGHTA, CDR2 FQGNSA. CDR3 amino acids: CASSPDFYGYTF. CDR3 nucleotides: TGTGCCAGCAGCCCAGACTTTTATGGCTACACCTTC.

The V call is TRBV14, the J call TRBJ2-1; 9 bases are shared with TRBD2. Germline V gene data show CDR1 as SGHDN and CDR2 as FVKESK. There are 15 residues in the CDR3. V trimming: 1 base; J trimming: 8 bases; junction bases outside the gene matches: 6. The CDR3: CASSQVRGRVHEQFF. The CDR3 DNA reads as TGTGCCAGCAGCCAAGTCCGCGGGAGGGTGCATGAGCAGTTCTTC.

The rearrangement links TRBV19 to TRBJ2-1; a possible D gene is TRBD1 (5 bases). The V end was cut by 0 bases, the J end by 7 bases, with 7 bases between. CDR1 is LNHDA and CDR2 is SQIVND in the germline V gene (reference sequence). The CDR3 is 13 amino acids. This CDR3 is CASSIEGPNEQFF. In DNA, the CDR3 is TGTGCCAGTAGTATAGAGGGGCCTAATGAGCAGTTCTTC.

The genes are TRBV5-4 and TRBJ2-7, with 8 bases fitting TRBD2. V trimming: 3 bases; J trimming: 2 bases; junction bases outside the gene matches: 7. The CDR3 has 15 residues. Looked up from germline, CDR1 is SGHNT and CDR2 is YYREEE (reference sequence). For the CDR3, the DNA is TGTGCCAGCAGCTCTGGACTAGCAGTAACCTACGAGCAGTACTTC. It translates to CASSSGLAVTYEQYF. Supplemented by reference TRBV5-4 and TRBJ2-7, the full variable domain reads ETGVTQSPTHLIKTRGQQVTLRCSSQSGHNTVSWYQQALGQGPQFIFQYYREEENGRGNFPPRFSGLQFPNYSSELNVNALELDDSALYLCASSSGLAVTYEQYFGPGTRLTVT.

The chain is built from TRBV19 and TRBJ2-7, with a possible D match to TRBD1 (6 bases). The CDR3 is 14 amino acids. Germline V gene data show CDR1 as LNHDA and CDR2 as SQIVND (reference sequence). Trimming shortened V by 8 bases and J by 5 bases, and 19 bases separated the two germline ends. This CDR3 is CASSLGVGGDEQYF. The CDR3 nucleotides are TGTGCCAGTTCCCTGGGGGTAGGGGGAGACGAGCAGTACTTC.

The V gene is TRBV19, the J gene TRBJ1-4; no clear D gene. Germline-derived CDR1 and CDR2 are LNHDA and SQIVND (reference sequence). With 3 bases removed from V and 4 bases from J, the gap between germline ends came to 9 bases. This CDR3 spans 14 amino acids. CDR3 loop: CASSMFSYNEKLFF. CDR3 bases: TGTGCCAGTAGTATGTTCAGCTATAATGAAAAACTGTTTTTT.

The V call is TRBV2, the J call TRBJ2-2; no definite D call. V dropped 0 bases and J dropped 8 bases, with 10 bases sitting between them. Germline CDR1 is SNHLY and CDR2 is FYNNEI. The CDR3 sequence is 14 residues long. The CDR3 reads CASSEAPNGGELFF. The CDR3 DNA reads TGTGCCAGCAGTGAAGCGCCTAACGGAGGGGAGCTGTTTTTT.

This clone was found once. The chain joins TRBV5-4 to TRBJ1-3; possible D gene TRBD1, 6 bases. Trimming pared 2 bases from V and 0 bases from J, leaving 21 bases between. This CDR3 is built from 19 residues. The germline gives CDR1 SGHNT, CDR2 YYREEE (reference sequence). The CDR3 protein is CASSLHTSGGSTSGNTIYF. The CDR3, as DNA: TGTGCCAGCAGCTTACATACGTCCGGGGGCTCTACCTCTGGAAACACCATATATTTT.

The chain recombines TRBV29-1 with TRBJ2-5, with D perhaps assigned TRBD1 or TRBD2 (5 bases each). V lost 8 bases to trimming and J lost 4 bases, with 26 bases between them. This CDR3 is 16 amino acids long. Germline CDR1 SQVTM, CDR2 ANQGSEA. The CDR3 sequence: CSLEVDGYRDGETQYF. The DNA of the CDR3 is TGCAGCCTGGAAGTTGATGGGTATCGGGACGGAGAGACCCAGTACTTC. The whole variable domain, filled in from reference TRBV29-1 and TRBJ2-5, reads SAVISQKPSRDICQRGTSLTIQCQVDSQVTMMFWYRQQPGQSLTLIATANQGSEATYESGFVIDKFPISRPNLTFSTLTVSNMSPEDSSIYLCSLEVDGYRDGETQYFGPGTRLLVL.

The rearrangement uses TRBV29-1 and TRBJ2-7; 9 bases agree with TRBD2. This CDR3 contains 12 residues. V trimming: 5 bases; J trimming: 3 bases; junction bases outside the gene matches: 2. Germline V gene sequence: CDR1 SQVTM, CDR2 ANQGSEA. CDR3 in amino acids: CSVLLAGYEQYF. The CDR3 nucleotides are TGCAGCGTTCTACTAGCGGGCTACGAGCAGTACTTC.

Details on this clone: Other DNA sequences in the same sample also yield this CDR3. The rearrangement joins TRBV5-6 to TRBJ2-7; 8 nucleotides agree with TRBD2. This CDR3 comprises 12 residues. Germline V gene data show CDR1 as SGHDT and CDR2 as YYEEEE. V shed 4 bases, J shed 4 bases, and the junction held 1 base outside the gene matches. The CDR3 DNA sequence: TGTGCCAGCAGCGGACTAGCTTACGAGCAGTACTTC. Protein sequence: CASSGLAYEQYF.

This rearrangement joins TRBV7-8 to TRBJ2-7, with a possible D match to TRBD1 (6 bases). Germline values: CDR1 SGHVS, CDR2 FQNEAQ. This CDR3 has 15 residues. V lost 5 bases and J 1 base, leaving 15 bases between the germline ends. This CDR3 is CASSNNPGVSYEQYF. As DNA, the CDR3 is TGTGCCAGCAGCAATAACCCAGGGGTTTCCTACGAGCAGTACTTC.

The V and J genes are TRBV29-1 and TRBJ2-7; 7 bases line up with TRBD1. This CDR3 is built from 13 residues. Germline V gene sequence: CDR1 SQVTM, CDR2 ANQGSEA. Here the CDR3 reads CSEKNRGSYEQYF. The CDR3 DNA is TGCAGTGAAAAAAACAGGGGATCTTACGAGCAGTACTTC.

The V call is TRBV6-1, the J call TRBJ1-2; D may be TRBD1 (6 bases). The CDR3 spans 16 residues. CDR1 is MNHNS, CDR2 SASEGT, per germline. V dropped 0 bases and J dropped 2 bases, with 13 bases sitting between them. The CDR3 region is CASSEAGTGKNYGYTF. The DNA of the CDR3 is TGTGCCAGCAGTGAAGCGGGTACAGGGAAGAACTATGGCTACACCTTC.

This clone was recorded once. The V call is TRBV7-2, the J call TRBJ2-1; perhaps TRBD1 as D (5 bases). Germline CDR1 and CDR2: SGHTA and FQGNSA. This CDR3 region has 15 residues. The ends were cut back, 1 base at V and 7 bases at J, with 14 bases in the middle. As DNA, the CDR3 is TGTGCCAGCAGCTTAGGGTCTCCAGGGTTGAATGAGCAGTTCTTC. Protein product: CASSLGSPGLNEQFF.

The rearrangement links TRBV10-1 to TRBJ2-4, with 8 bases that match TRBD1. Germline V lookup: CDR1 WNHNN, CDR2 SYGVQD (reference sequence). The CDR3 is 13 amino acids. After removal of 2 bases from V and 8 bases from J, the junction contained 2 bases not matched to a gene. This CDR3 reads CASSEQGAYIQYF. CDR3 DNA: TGCGCCAGCAGTGAGCAGGGGGCGTACATTCAGTACTTC.